The next 16 T cell receptor beta chains were all read from a single sample in a study of shared clonotypes between healthy human individuals. Repertoires were generated with immunoSEQ multiplex PCR, while TCRdb's copy carries only in-frame clones and drops some. The sample has roughly 680,000 clones; approximately 77% are singletons. The sample comprised memory CD4+ T cells sorted from blood. Described subset: CD45RA-negative fraction. These TCRs come from a woman in her 30s in good health.

The chain joins TRBV2 to TRBJ1-5; 9 bases agree with TRBD1. Germline assignment: CDR1 SNHLY and CDR2 FYNNEI. Unmatched junction bases numbered 5, after V lost 5 bases and J lost 6 bases. The CDR3 is made up of 14 amino acids. The CDR3 here is CASSSGQGGQPQHF. CDR3 DNA: TGTGCCAGCAGTTCGGGACAGGGTGGTCAGCCCCAGCATTTT.

The chain joins TRBV28 to TRBJ2-7, with 9 bases fitting TRBD1. The CDR3 covers 14 residues. Germline V gene data show CDR1 as MDHEN and CDR2 as SYDVKM. Germline trimming cut 5 bases from V and 9 bases from J; bases unmatched to any gene: 11. CDR3 DNA: TGTGCCAGCAGTGCCGCCGGGACAGGGAGAAGGCAGTACTTC. Protein sequence: CASSAAGTGRRQYF.

The CDR3 nucleotides are TGTGCCAGCAGCTTAAGGGGGGGGCCTTTGACTAATGAAAAACTGTTTTTT. Residues: CASSLRGGPLTNEKLFF. This rearrangement joins TRBV7-2 to TRBJ1-4; TRBD1 might be the D (6 bases). V was clipped by 2 bases and J by 2 bases, with 15 bases between them. Germline lookup yields CDR1 SGHTA and CDR2 FQGNSA. This CDR3 is 17 amino acids long.

This clone was counted only a few times. The rearrangement joins TRBV25-1 to TRBJ2-3, with D maybe TRBD2 (5 bases). This CDR3 is 18 amino acids long. Germline lookup yields CDR1 MGHDK and CDR2 SYGVNS. The germline V and J ends were trimmed by 6 bases and 1 base, with 23 bases remaining between them. The CDR3 DNA is TGTGCCAGCAGACGGATTAACACCCGGGAACCAGGCACAGATACGCAGTATTTT. Translated: CASRRINTREPGTDTQYF.

This clone has just one count. This sequence joins TRBV6-1 and TRBJ1-1; no definite D call. Trimming removed 6 bases from V and 1 base from J, with 9 bases in between. CDR1 MNHNS and CDR2 SASEGT come from the germline V gene. The CDR3 length is 13 residues. CDR3 loop: CASSRIKNTEAFF. The CDR3, as DNA: TGTGCCAGCAGCCGTATTAAGAACACTGAAGCTTTCTTT.

A remark on this clone: This specimen includes other DNA sequences encoding the same CDR3. The rearrangement joins TRBV27 to TRBJ2-1; 8 nucleotides match TRBD1. The CDR3 is 16 residues long. Per the germline V gene, CDR1 is MNHEY and CDR2 is SMNVEV (reference sequence). V trimming: 0 bases; J trimming: 8 bases; junction bases outside the gene matches: 9. The CDR3, as DNA: TGTGCCAGCAGTTTATCGCGCGGGACAGGTGGCGATGAGCAGTTCTTC. As protein: CASSLSRGTGGDEQFF.

The chain is built from TRBV10-3 and TRBJ2-1, with D tentatively TRBD1 (6 bases). Germline assignment: CDR1 ENHRY and CDR2 SYGVKD. The CDR3 runs to 17 residues. V was clipped by 0 bases and J by 5 bases, with 17 bases between them. The chain's CDR3 is CAISESTVDRDNNEQFF. The CDR3 DNA sequence: TGTGCCATCAGTGAGTCGACCGTGGATCGGGACAACAATGAGCAGTTCTTC.

The chain couples TRBV6-1 to TRBJ2-3; 9 nucleotides agree with TRBD1. V dropped 10 bases and J dropped 2; count of bases not matched to a gene: 10. This CDR3 spans 15 amino acids. Germline CDR1 is MNHNS and CDR2 is SASEGT. In DNA, the CDR3 is TGTGCCACCCAATATGGACAGGGGTACACAGATACGCAGTATTTT. As protein: CATQYGQGYTDTQYF.

This chain uses TRBV7-2 with TRBJ1-2, with D maybe TRBD1 (6 bases). V was cut by 9 bases and J by 3 bases, with 20 bases left in between. Germline CDR1 reads SGHTA; CDR2 reads FQGNSA. The length of the CDR3 is 15 residues. The CDR3 coding sequence is TGTGCCAGTGGGACATACCGGGGAGGGGACTATGGCTACACCTTC. Translating it yields CASGTYRGGDYGYTF.

The gene calls are TRBV25-1 and TRBJ2-5; D unclear. The germline CDR1 and CDR2 sequences are MGHDK and SYGVNS. The CDR3 has 14 amino acids. Trimming removed 1 base at V and 5 bases at J, with 11 bases between. CDR3 DNA: TGTGCCAGCAGTGAATCTGGCGCGAGGGAGACCCAGTACTTC. This gives the protein CASSESGARETQYF.

The chain couples TRBV6-4 to TRBJ2-1, with 9 bases lining up with TRBD1. Trimming cost V 2 bases and J 7 bases; bases outside gene matches: 3. The CDR3 extends over 14 amino acids. Germline CDR1 and CDR2: MRHNA and SNTAGT. CDR3 region: CASSDQDRGNEQFF. Written as DNA, the CDR3 is TGTGCCAGCAGTGACCAGGACAGGGGTAATGAGCAGTTCTTC.

This clone was seen only once. The rearrangement joins TRBV19 to TRBJ2-1, with a possible D match to TRBD2 (9 bases). Trimming took 1 base from V and 6 from J, leaving 19 bases between them. The V gene's germline CDR1 is LNHDA and CDR2 SQIVND (reference sequence). The length of the CDR3 is 17 residues. The CDR3 here is CASSIAEASGTGNEQFF. The CDR3 nucleotides read TGTGCCAGTAGTATAGCTGAGGCTAGCGGGACAGGCAATGAGCAGTTCTTC.

The rearrangement links TRBV10-3 to TRBJ1-1, with D unresolved. Trimming shortened V by 4 bases and J by 7 bases, and 13 bases separated the two germline ends. There are 13 residues in the CDR3. Germline values: CDR1 ENHRY, CDR2 SYGVKD. The CDR3, as DNA: TGTGCCATCAGTGCCGTTTCCGACTATGAAGCTTTCTTT. Its translation is CAISAVSDYEAFF.

This clone was detected a few times. This rearrangement joins TRBV27 to TRBJ2-1; D may be TRBD2 (5 bases). In germline, CDR1 is MNHEY, CDR2 SMNVEV (reference sequence). V lost 3 bases and J 2 bases, leaving 11 bases between the germline ends. The CDR3 is 15 amino acids. In DNA form, the CDR3 reads TGTGCCAGCAGTTTTCCAGAGGGTGCCTACAATGAGCAGTTCTTC. It yields the protein CASSFPEGAYNEQFF.

The gene calls are TRBV14 and TRBJ2-7; D gene unclear. The germline gives CDR1 SGHDN, CDR2 FVKESK. V lost 1 base, J lost 6 bases, and 10 bases lay in between. This CDR3 region has 13 residues. The chain's CDR3 is CASSQAWYSEQYF. As DNA, the CDR3 is TGTGCCAGCAGCCAAGCCTGGTACTCCGAGCAGTACTTC.

The chain carries TRBV19 and TRBJ1-1, with 9 bases matching TRBD1. Germline CDR1 and CDR2: LNHDA and SQIVND (reference sequence). The CDR3 consists of 16 residues. V lost 7 bases, J lost 4 bases, and 13 bases stayed unmatched. This chain's CDR3 is CASIGTGSLRSTEAFF. As DNA, the CDR3 is TGTGCCAGTATCGGGACAGGGAGTCTGAGAAGCACTGAAGCTTTCTTT.